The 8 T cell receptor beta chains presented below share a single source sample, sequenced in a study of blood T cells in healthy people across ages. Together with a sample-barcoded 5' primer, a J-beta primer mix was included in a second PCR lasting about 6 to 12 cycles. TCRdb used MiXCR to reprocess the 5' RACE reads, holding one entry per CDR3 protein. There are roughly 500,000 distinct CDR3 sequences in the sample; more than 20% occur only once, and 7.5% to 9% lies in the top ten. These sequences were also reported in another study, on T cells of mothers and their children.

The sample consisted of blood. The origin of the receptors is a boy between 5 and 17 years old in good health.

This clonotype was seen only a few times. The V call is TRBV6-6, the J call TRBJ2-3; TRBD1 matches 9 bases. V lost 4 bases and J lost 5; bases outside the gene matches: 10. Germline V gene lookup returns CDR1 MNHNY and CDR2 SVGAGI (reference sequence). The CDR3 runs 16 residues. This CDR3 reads CASSSAMGQGKDTQYF. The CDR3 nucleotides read TGTGCCAGCAGTTCCGCCATGGGACAGGGCAAAGATACGCAGTATTTT.

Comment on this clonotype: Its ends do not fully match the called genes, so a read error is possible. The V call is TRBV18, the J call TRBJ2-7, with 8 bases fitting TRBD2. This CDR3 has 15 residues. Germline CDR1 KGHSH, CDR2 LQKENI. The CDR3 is CASSPPSLAEDEQHF. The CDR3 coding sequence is TGTGCCAGCTCACCACCTTCACTAGCGGAGGACGAGCAGCACTTC.

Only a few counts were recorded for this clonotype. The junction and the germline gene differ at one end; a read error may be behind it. For the CDR3, the DNA is TGCGCCAGCAGCGGGGCTGCCAAAGACATTCAGTACTTC. Its translation: CASSGAAKDIQYF. The chain links TRBV4-3 to TRBJ2-4; maybe TRBD1 (5 bases). The germline V gene has CDR1 LGHNA and CDR2 YSLEER. The CDR3 consists of 13 residues.

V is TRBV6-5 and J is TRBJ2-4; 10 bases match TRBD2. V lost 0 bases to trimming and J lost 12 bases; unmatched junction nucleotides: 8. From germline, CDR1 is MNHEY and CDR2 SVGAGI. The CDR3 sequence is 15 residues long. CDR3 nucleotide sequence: TGTGCCAGCAGTTACTCGGCTAGCGGGAGTGACAGTCAGTACTTC. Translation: CASSYSASGSDSQYF.

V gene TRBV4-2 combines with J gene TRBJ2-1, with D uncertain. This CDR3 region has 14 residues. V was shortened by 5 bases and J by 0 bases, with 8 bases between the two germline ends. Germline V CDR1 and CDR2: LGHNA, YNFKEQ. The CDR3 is CASSSKSSYNEQFF. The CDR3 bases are TGTGCCAGCAGCTCCAAAAGCTCCTACAATGAGCAGTTCTTC.

CDR3 sequence: CASSLGLRGDSRDGYTF. In DNA form, the CDR3 reads TGTGCCAGCAGCTTAGGGCTCAGGGGGGACTCTCGGGATGGCTACACCTTC. The genes are TRBV7-8 and TRBJ1-2; 7 positions agree with TRBD1. Germline lookup yields CDR1 SGHVS and CDR2 FQNEAQ. With V trimmed by 1 base and J by 6 bases, 14 bases remained unmatched. The CDR3 is 17 amino acids.

DNA for the CDR3: TGTGCCAGCAGTGATCGGAAGGGAGCACCCCTCCACTTT. It codes for CASSDRKGAPLHF. The chain has TRBV6-1 and TRBJ1-6; D ambiguous. The CDR3 sequence is 13 residues long. Looked up from germline, CDR1 is MNHNS and CDR2 is SASEGT. Trimming pared 3 bases from V and 11 bases from J, leaving 11 bases between.

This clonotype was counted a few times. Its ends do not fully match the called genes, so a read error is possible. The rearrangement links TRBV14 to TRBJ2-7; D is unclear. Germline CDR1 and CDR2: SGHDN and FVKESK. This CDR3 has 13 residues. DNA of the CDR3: TGCGCCAGCAGCCAAGATGTGAGTTACGAGCAGTACTTC. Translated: CASSQDVSYEQYF.